The clone carrying this TCR beta chain was counted between two and nine times. The data stem from a study of human T cells and chemical hapten exposure. Overall study: During the roughly 26-week study period, patients had diphenylcyclopropenone applied to the scalp every week.

In TCRdb, the RACE reads were re-called with MiXCR into one record per CDR3 protein. The repertoire holds roughly 88,000 distinct CDR3 sequences, nearly 10% seen once, with approximately 3.8% in the top ten. Between the trimmed V and J ends, which lost 1 base and 4 bases, there was a span of 11 bases. Germline values: CDR1 SGHDT, CDR2 YYEEEE. This CDR3 is 14 amino acids long. Time point here: pre-sensitization, week 0. Treatment described: therapeutic diphenylcyclopropenone sensitization with weekly scalp DPC. Every donor had alopecia and was 18 to 70 years old; all were suitable for DPC. The receptor comes from a woman aged 40 to 50 with alopecia areata. Some clones in this sample may be carry-over from other donors' samples. The sample here was whole blood, taken in connection with sensitization to the hapten diphenylcyclopropenone (DPC). The chain uses TRBV5-6 and TRBJ1-1; D is unclear. The CDR3 loop reads CASSLTPRVTEAFF. CDR3 nucleotide sequence: TGTGCCAGCAGCTTGACCCCTCGGGTCACTGAAGCTTTCTTT.